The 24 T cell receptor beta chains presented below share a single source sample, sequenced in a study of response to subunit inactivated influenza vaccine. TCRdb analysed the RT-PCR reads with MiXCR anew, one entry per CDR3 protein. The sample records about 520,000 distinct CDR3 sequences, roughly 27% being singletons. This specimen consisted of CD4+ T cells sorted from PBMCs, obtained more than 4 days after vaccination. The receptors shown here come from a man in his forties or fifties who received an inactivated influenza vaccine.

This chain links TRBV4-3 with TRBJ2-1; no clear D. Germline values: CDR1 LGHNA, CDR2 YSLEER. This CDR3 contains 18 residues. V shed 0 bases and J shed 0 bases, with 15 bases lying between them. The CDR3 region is CASSQDRSLLSSYNEQFF. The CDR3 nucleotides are TGCGCCAGCAGCCAAGATAGGAGTCTCCTGAGCTCCTACAATGAGCAGTTCTTC.

The CDR3 protein is CSVVPRLNYGYTF. The CDR3 DNA reads as TGCAGCGTTGTTCCCCGGCTAAACTATGGCTACACCTTC. This chain connects TRBV29-1 to TRBJ1-2; D unclear. With 4 bases removed from V and 2 bases from J, the gap between germline ends came to 11 bases. CDR3 length: 13 amino acids. CDR1 is SQVTM and CDR2 is ANQGSEA in the germline V gene.

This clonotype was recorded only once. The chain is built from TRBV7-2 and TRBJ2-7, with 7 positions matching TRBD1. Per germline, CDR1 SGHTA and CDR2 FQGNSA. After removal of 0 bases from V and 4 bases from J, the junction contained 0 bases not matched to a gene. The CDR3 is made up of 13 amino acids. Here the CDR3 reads CTSSLATGYEQYF. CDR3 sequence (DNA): TGTACCAGCAGCTTAGCGACAGGGTACGAGCAGTACTTC.

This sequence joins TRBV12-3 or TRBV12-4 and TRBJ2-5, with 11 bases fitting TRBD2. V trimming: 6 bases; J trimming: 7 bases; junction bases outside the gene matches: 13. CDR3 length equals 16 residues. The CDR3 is CASRKGLAEPRGTQYF. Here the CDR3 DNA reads TGTGCCAGCAGGAAGGGACTAGCGGAGCCCCGTGGGACCCAGTACTTC.

The CDR3 reads CSASQSLGVYEQYF. CDR3 sequence (DNA): TGCAGTGCTAGCCAGAGCTTGGGAGTCTACGAGCAGTACTTC. The V gene is TRBV20-1, the J gene TRBJ2-7; perhaps TRBD2 as D (5 bases). CDR1 DFQATT and CDR2 SNEGSKA come from the germline V gene (reference sequence). The CDR3 runs to 14 residues. V was pared by 3 bases and J by 3 bases, with 15 bases between.

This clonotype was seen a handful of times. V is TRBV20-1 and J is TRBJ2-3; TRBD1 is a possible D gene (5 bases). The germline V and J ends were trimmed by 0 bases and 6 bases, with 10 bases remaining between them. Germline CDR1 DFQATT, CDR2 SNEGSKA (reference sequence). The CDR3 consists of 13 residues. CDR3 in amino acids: CSARDRVRDTQYF. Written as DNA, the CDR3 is TGCAGTGCTAGAGACAGGGTCAGGGATACGCAGTATTTT.

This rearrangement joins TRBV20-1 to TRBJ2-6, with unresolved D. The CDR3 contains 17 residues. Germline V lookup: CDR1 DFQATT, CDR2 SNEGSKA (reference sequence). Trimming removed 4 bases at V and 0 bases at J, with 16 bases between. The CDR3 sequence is CSAIDTSRSSGANVLTF. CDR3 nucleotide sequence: TGCAGTGCTATAGACACCAGTAGAAGCTCTGGGGCCAACGTCCTGACTTTC.

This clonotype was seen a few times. CDR3 in amino acids: CSAPRSARGVYEQYF. Written as DNA, the CDR3 is TGCAGTGCTCCCCGTTCCGCGCGGGGGGTCTACGAGCAGTACTTC. The chain recombines TRBV20-1 with TRBJ2-7; 8 nucleotides agree with TRBD2. Germline V lookup: CDR1 DFQATT, CDR2 SNEGSKA (reference sequence). After removal of 5 bases from V and 3 bases from J, the junction contained 12 bases not matched to a gene. The CDR3 loop spans 15 amino acids.

In DNA form, the CDR3 reads TGTGCCAGCAGCTTTAGGCTCACCGGGGAGCTGTTTTTT. This encodes CASSFRLTGELFF. The genes are TRBV13 and TRBJ2-2; no reliable D call. Germline assignment: CDR1 PRHDT and CDR2 FYEKMQ (reference sequence). The CDR3 sequence is 13 residues long. V dropped 3 bases and J dropped 4 bases, with 6 bases sitting between them.

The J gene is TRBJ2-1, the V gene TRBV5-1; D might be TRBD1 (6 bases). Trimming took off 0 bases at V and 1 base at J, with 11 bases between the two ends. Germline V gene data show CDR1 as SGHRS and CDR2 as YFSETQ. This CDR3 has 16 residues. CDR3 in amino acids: CASSLGDTRSYNEQFF. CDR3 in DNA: TGCGCCAGCAGCTTGGGGGACACCAGGTCCTACAATGAGCAGTTCTTC.

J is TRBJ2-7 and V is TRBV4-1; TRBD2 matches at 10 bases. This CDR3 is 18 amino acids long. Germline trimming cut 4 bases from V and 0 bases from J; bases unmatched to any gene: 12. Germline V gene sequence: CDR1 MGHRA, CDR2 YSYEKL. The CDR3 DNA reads TGCGCCAGCAGCCCAAGGCTAATTAGCGGGAGGTACTCCTACGAGCAGTACTTC. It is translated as CASSPRLISGRYSYEQYF.

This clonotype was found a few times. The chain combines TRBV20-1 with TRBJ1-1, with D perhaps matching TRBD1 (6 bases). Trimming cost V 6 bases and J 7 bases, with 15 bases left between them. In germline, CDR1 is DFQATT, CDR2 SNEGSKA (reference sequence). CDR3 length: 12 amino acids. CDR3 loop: CSAEATGIEAFF. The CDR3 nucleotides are TGCAGTGCGGAGGCTACAGGGATTGAAGCTTTCTTT.

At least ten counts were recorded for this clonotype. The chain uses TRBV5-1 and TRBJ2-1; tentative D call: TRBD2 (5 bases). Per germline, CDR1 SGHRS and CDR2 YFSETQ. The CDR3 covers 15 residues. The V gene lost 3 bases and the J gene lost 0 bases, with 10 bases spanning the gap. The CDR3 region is CASSSLVPSYNEQFF. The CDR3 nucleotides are TGCGCCAGCAGCTCACTAGTACCCTCCTACAATGAGCAGTTCTTC.

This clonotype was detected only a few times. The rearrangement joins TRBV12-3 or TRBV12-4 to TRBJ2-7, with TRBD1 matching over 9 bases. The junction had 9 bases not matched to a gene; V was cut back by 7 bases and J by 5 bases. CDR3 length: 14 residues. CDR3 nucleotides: TGTGCCAGCACCCCGGGACAGGGAGGTAACGAGCAGTACTTC. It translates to CASTPGQGGNEQYF.

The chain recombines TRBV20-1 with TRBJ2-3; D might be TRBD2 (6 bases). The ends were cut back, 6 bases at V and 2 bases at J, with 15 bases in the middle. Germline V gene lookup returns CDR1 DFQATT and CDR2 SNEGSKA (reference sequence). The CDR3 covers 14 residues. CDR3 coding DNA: TGCAGTGCCCCCGGGACTCCGAACACAGATACGCAGTATTTT. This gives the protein CSAPGTPNTDTQYF.

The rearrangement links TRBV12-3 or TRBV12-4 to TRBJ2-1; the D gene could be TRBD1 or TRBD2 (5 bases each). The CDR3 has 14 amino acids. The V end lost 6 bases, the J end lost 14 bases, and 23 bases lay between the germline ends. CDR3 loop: CASSLGTANDSEFF. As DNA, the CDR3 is TGTGCCAGCAGCCTCGGGACCGCAAACGATTCGGAGTTCTTC.

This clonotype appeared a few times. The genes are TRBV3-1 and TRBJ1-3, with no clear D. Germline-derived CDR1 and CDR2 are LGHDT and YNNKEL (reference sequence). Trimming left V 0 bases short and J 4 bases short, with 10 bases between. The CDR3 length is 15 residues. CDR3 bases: TGTGCCAGCAGCCAAGATCGGTTGGGCGGAAACACCATATATTTT. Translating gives CASSQDRLGGNTIYF.

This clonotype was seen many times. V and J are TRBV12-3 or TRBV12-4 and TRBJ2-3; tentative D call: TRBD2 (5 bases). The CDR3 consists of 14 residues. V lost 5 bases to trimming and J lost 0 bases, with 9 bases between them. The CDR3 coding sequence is TGTGCCAGCAGTACACGGAGGAGCACAGATACGCAGTATTTT. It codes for CASSTRRSTDTQYF.

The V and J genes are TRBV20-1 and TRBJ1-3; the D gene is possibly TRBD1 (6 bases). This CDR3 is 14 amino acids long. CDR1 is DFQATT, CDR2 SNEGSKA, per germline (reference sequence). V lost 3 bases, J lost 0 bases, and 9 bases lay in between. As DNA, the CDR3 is TGCAGTGCTAGTGCCAGGGGCTCTGGAAACACCATATATTTT. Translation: CSASARGSGNTIYF.

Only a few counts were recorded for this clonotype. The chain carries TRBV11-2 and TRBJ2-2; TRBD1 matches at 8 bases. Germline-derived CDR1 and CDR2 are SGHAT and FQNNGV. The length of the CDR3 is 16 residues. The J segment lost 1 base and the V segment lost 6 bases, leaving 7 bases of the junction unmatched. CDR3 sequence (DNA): TGTGCCAGCAGACCTACAGGGGGAAGGAACACCGGGGAGCTGTTTTTT. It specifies CASRPTGGRNTGELFF.

The CDR3: CSASRGPPYEQYF. The CDR3 DNA sequence: TGCAGTGCTAGTCGGGGGCCACCCTACGAGCAGTACTTC. The chain couples TRBV20-1 to TRBJ2-7; TRBD1 or TRBD2 may be the D gene (6 bases each). V was cut by 3 bases and J by 2 bases, with 11 bases left in between. Looked up from germline, CDR1 is DFQATT and CDR2 is SNEGSKA (reference sequence). The CDR3 is 13 amino acids.

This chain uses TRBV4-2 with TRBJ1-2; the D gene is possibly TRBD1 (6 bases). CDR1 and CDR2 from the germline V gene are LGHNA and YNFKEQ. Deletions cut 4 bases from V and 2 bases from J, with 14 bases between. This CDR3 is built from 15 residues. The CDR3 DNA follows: TGTGCCAGCAGCCTTGAGCGAGGACAGAACTATGGCTACACCTTC. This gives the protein CASSLERGQNYGYTF.

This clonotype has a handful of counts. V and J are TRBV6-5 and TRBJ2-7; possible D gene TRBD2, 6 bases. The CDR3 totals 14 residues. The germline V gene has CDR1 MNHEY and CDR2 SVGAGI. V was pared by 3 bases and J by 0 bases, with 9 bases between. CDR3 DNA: TGTGCCAGCAGTTATGCGGGGAGCTCCTACGAGCAGTACTTC. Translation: CASSYAGSSYEQYF.

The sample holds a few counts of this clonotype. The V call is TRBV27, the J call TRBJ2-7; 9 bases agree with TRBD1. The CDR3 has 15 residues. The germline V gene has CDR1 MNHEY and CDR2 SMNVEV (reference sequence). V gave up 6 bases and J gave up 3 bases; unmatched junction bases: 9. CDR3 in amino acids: CASSGPGQGSYEQYF. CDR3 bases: TGTGCCAGCAGCGGGCCGGGACAGGGTAGCTACGAGCAGTACTTC.